This T cell receptor (beta chain) was obtained from a study of cytomegalovirus exposure and HLA in healthy donors. Study-level findings and limits: Specificity of three CMV-associated chains for CMV antigens was verified in vitro. The study recorded about 150 TCR beta chains that were cytomegalovirus-associated. In a later analysis, roughly 17,000 TCR beta sequences were associated with HLA alleles at 0.05 false discovery rate.

The donors gave bone marrow, and they were healthy. Amplification used 60 Vbeta primers and 13 Jbeta primers. The protocol was immunoSEQ multiplex PCR, while the TCRdb copy is restricted to in-frame clones and leaves out a portion. Here the sample spans 100,000 to 150,000 clones, 80% being singletons. Trimming removed 3 bases from V and 0 bases from J; junction bases left unmatched: 3. Germline loops: CDR1 KGHSH, CDR2 LQKENI. CDR3 length: 16 amino acids. Notes on this clone: Its antigen is currently unknown.

The chain uses TRBV18 and TRBJ2-2; 8 positions match TRBD2. This sequence was found in a man aged 25 to 40 in good health and CMV-seropositive. What was sequenced was PBMCs. CDR3 in DNA: TGTGCCAGCTCACCCCGGGGGGGTGCGAACACCGGGGAGCTGTTTTTT. It encodes CASSPRGGANTGELFF.